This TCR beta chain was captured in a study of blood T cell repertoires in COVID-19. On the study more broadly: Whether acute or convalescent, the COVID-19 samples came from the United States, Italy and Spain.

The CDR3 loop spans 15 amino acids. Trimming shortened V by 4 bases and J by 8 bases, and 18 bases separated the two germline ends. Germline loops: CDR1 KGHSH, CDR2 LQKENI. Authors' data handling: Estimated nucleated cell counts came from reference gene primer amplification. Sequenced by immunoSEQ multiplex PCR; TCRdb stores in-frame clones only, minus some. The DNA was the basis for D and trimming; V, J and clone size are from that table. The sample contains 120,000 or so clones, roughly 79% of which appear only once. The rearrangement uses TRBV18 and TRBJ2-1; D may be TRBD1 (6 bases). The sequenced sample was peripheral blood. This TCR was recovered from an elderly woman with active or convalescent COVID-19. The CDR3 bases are TGTGCCAGCTCACGGGCCCTAAAGGGGGTCCATGAGCAGTTCTTC. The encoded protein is CASSRALKGVHEQFF.